The T cell receptor (beta chain) described here comes from a study of control samples from healthy donors and cancer patients. Trimming removed 1 base from V and 3 bases from J; junction bases left unmatched: 12. Germline V CDR1 and CDR2: LNHNV, YYDKDF (reference sequence). The CDR3 spans 18 residues. Sequenced by immunoSEQ multiplex PCR; TCRdb stores in-frame clones only, minus some. The sample has about 180,000 clones, approximately 94% seen once. Sequencing used blood. This clonotype originated in a man younger than 45 in good health. J is TRBJ2-7 and V is TRBV15; 10 bases are a match to TRBD1. CDR3 region: CATSRGPSVGTGDYEQYF. The CDR3 region has the DNA TGTGCCACCAGCAGAGGGCCCTCCGTTGGGACAGGGGACTACGAGCAGTACTTC.